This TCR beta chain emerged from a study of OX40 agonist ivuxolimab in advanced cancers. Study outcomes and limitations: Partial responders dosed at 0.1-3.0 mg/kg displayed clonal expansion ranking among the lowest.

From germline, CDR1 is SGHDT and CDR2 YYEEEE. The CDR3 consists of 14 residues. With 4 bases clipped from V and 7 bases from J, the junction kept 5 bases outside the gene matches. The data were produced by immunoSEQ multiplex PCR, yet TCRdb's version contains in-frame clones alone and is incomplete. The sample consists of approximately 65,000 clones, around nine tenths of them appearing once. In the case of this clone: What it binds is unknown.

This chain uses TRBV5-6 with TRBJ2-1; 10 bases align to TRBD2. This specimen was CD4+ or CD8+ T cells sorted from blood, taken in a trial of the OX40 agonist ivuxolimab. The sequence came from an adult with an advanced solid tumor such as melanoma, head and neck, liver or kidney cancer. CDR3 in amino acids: CASSRPGLANEQFF. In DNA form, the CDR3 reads TGTGCCAGCAGCAGACCGGGACTAGCGAATGAGCAGTTCTTC.